This T cell receptor beta chain was profiled in a study of patients and donors after allogeneic stem cell transplantation. J was trimmed by 4 bases and V by 6 bases; bases with no gene match: 5. Germline CDR1 is LGHNA and CDR2 is YNFKEQ. The CDR3 totals 13 residues. TCRdb reanalysed the RT-PCR reads using MiXCR and keeps one entry per CDR3 protein. The sample consists of 57,000 or so distinct CDR3 sequences, about 14% of them appearing once. J is TRBJ1-2 and V is TRBV4-2, with 7 bases identical to TRBD1. This TCR was recovered from a human donor who was either an allogeneic HSCT recipient or a stem cell or donor lymphocyte infusion donor (not recorded which). It is not recorded whose cells these are; they may come from a transplant donor. Source material: blood, either unsorted or a sorted T cell fraction (not recorded which). This chain's CDR3 is CASSQDRIYGYTF. The CDR3 DNA follows: TGTGCCAGCAGTCAGGACAGGATCTATGGCTACACCTTC.